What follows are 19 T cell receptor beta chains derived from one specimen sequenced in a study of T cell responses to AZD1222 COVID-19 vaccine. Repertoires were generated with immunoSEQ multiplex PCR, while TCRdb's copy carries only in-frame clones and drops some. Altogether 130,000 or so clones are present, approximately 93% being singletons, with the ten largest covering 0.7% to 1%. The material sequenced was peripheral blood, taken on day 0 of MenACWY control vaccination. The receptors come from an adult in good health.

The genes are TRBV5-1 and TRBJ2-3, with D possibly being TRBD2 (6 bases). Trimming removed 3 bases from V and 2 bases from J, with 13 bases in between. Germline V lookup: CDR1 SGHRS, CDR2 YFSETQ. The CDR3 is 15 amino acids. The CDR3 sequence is CASSSSGVLTDTQYF. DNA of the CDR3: TGCGCCAGCAGCTCGTCGGGGGTCCTCACAGATACGCAGTATTTT.

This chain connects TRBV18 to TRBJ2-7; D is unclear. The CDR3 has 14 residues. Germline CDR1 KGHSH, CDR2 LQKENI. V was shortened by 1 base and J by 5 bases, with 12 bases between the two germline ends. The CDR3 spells CASSPRNLNDEQYF. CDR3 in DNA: TGTGCCAGCTCACCACGAAACCTGAATGACGAGCAGTACTTC. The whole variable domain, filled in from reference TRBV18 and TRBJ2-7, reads NAGVMQNPRHLVRRRGQEARLRCSPMKGHSHVYWYRQLPEEGLKFMVYLQKENIIDESGMPKERFSAEFPKEGPSILRIQQVVRGDSAAYFCASSPRNLNDEQYFGPGTRLTVT.

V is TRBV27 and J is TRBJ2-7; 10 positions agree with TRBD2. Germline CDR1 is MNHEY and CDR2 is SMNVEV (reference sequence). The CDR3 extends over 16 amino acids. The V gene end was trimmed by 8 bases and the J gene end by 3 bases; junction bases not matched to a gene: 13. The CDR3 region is CASSGTSDEGIYEQYF. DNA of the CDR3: TGTGCCAGCTCCGGGACTAGCGACGAGGGGATCTACGAGCAGTACTTC.

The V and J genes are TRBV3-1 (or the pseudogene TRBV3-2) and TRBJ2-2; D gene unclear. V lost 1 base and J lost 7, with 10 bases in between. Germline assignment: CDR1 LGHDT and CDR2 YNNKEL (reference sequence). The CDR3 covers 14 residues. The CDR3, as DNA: TGTGCCAGCAGCCAAGTAAAGGGTAGCGGGGAGCTGTTTTTT. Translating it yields CASSQVKGSGELFF.

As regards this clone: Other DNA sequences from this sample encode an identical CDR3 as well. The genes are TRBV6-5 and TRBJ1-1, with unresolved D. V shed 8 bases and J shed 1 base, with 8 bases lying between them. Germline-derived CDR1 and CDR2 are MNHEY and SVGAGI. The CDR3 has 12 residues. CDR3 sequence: CASSTGNTEAFF. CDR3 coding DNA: TGTGCCAGCTCGACGGGGAACACTGAAGCTTTCTTT.

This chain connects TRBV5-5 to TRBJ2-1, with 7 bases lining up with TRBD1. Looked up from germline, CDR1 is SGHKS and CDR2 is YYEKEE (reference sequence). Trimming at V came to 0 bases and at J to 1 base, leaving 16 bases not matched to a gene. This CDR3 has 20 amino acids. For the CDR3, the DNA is TGTGCCAGCAGCTTGGATCTTTGGACAGGTGCTTTCCGTTCCTACAATGAGCAGTTCTTC. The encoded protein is CASSLDLWTGAFRSYNEQFF.

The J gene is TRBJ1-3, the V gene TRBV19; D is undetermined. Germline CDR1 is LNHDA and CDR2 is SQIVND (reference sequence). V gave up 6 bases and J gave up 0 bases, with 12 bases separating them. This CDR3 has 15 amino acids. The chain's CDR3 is CASSRGISSGNTIYF. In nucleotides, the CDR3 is TGTGCCAGTAGCAGAGGAATCAGCTCTGGAAACACCATATATTTT. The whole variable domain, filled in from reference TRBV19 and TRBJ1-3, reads DGGITQSPKYLFRKEGQNVTLSCEQNLNHDAMYWYRQDPGQGLRLIYYSQIVNDFQKGDIAEGYSVSREKKESFPLTVTSAQKNPTAFYLCASSRGISSGNTIYFGEGSWLTVV.

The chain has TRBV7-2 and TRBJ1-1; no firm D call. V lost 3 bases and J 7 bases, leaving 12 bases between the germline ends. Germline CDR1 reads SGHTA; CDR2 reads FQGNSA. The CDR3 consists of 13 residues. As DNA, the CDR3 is TGTGCCAGCAGCTTTTCGGTTGGCAGTGAAGCTTTCTTT. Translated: CASSFSVGSEAFF.

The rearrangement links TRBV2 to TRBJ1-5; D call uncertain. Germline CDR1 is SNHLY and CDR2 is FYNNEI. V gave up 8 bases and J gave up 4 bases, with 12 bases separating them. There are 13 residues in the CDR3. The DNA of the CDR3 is TGTGCCAGCCAGTCGGGGTTTAATCAGCCCCAGCATTTT. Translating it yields CASQSGFNQPQHF.

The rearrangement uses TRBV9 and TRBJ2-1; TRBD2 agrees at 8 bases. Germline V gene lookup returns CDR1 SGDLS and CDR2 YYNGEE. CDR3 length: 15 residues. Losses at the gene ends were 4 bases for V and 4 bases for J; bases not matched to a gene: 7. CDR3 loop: CASSPSGGNYNEQFF. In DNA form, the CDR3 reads TGTGCCAGCAGCCCGAGCGGGGGTAATTACAATGAGCAGTTCTTC.

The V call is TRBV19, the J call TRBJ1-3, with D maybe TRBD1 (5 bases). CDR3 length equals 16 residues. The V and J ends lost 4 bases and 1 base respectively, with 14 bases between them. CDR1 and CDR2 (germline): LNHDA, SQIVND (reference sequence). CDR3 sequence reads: CASSTGPIGSGNTIYF. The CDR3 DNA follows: TGTGCCAGTAGTACGGGGCCTATCGGATCTGGAAACACCATATATTTT.

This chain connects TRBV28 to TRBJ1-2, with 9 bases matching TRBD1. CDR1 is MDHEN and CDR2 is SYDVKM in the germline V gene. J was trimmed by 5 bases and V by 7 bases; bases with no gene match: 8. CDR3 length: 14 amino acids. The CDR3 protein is CASNLPGQGYGYTF. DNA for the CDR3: TGTGCCAGCAACTTACCGGGACAGGGATATGGCTACACCTTC.

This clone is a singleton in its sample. CDR3 in DNA: TGTGCCAGCAGCCCGATCACAGGGAGGGTTGAAGCTTTCTTT. It codes for CASSPITGRVEAFF. This sequence joins TRBV28 and TRBJ1-1; D is possibly TRBD1 (6 bases). CDR1 and CDR2 from the germline V gene are MDHEN and SYDVKM. This CDR3 is 14 amino acids long. V was shortened by 6 bases and J by 7 bases, with 18 bases between the two germline ends.

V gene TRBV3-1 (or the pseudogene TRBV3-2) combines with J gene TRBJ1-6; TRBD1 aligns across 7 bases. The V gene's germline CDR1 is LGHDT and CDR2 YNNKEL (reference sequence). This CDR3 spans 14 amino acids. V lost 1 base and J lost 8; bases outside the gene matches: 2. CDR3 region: CASSQGTGYSPLHF. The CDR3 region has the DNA TGTGCCAGCAGCCAAGGGACAGGATATTCACCCCTCCACTTT.

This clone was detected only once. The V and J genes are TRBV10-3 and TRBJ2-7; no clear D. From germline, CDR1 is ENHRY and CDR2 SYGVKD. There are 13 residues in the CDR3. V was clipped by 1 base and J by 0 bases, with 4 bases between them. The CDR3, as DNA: TGTGCCATCAGTGAGTTTACCTCCTACGAGCAGTACTTC. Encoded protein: CAISEFTSYEQYF.

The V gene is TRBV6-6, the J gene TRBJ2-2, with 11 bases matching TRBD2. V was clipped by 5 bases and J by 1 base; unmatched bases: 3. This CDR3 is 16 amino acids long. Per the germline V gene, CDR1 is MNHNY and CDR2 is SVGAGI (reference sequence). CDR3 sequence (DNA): TGTGCCAGCAGTAAAGGACTAGCGGGGAACACCGGGGAGCTGTTTTTT. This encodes CASSKGLAGNTGELFF.

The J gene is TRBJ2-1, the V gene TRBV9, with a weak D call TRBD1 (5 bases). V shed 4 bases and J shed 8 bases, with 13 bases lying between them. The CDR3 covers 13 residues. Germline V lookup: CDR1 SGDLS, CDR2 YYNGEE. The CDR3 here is CASSRDWGDEQFF. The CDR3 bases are TGTGCCAGCAGCCGCGACTGGGGCGATGAGCAGTTCTTC. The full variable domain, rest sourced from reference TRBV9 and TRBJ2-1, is DSGVTQTPKHLITATGQRVTLRCSPRSGDLSVYWYQQSLDQGLQFLIQYYNGEERAKGNILERFSAQQFPDLHSELNLSSLELGDSALYFCASSRDWGDEQFFGPGTRLTVL.

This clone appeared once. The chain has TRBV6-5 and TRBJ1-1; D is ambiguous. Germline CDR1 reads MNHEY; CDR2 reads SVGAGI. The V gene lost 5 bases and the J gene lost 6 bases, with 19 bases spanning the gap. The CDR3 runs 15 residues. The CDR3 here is CASSPSPAGMAEAFF. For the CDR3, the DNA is TGTGCCAGCAGTCCGTCCCCGGCGGGGATGGCTGAAGCTTTCTTT.

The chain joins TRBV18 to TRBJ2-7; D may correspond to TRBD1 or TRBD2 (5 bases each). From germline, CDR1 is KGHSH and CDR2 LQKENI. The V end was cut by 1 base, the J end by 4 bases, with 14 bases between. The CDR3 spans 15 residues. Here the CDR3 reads CASSPQEGLGYEQYF. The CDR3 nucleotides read TGTGCCAGCTCACCACAAGAGGGGTTGGGTTACGAGCAGTACTTC.